This TCR beta chain comes out of a study of response to subunit inactivated influenza vaccine (dated by TCRdb to the late 2010s). A note on the overall study: To follow how T cells responded to a trivalent subunit inactivated influenza vaccine, the researchers relied on deep quantitative profiling of the T cell receptor repertoire. Results and caveats for the whole study, not just this receptor: According to the authors, only a limited number of new T cells may be recruited by each seasonal influenza vaccination.

Taken from the germline V gene, the CDR1 and CDR2 loops are MDHEN and SYDVKM. The CDR3 sequence holds 16 residues, the cysteine and phenylalanine included. Only CDR3 DNA remains: 48 bases, in frame from the first base. This clonotype came up a few times. No antigen is known for it. Within one base of it there is no much larger clone, and no base qualities were kept. Library method: RT-PCR. The sequencer was an Illumina HiSeq 2500. The raw public reads went through TCRdb reprocessing: fastp at Q25, MiXCR clone calling, in-frame beta chains kept. Rows with one shared CDR3 protein collapse into an entry with the most common genes and DNA. Within this sample are a few hundred thousand distinct CDR3 sequences, with approximately 9.9% of them counted one time only. The ten biggest clones cover approximately 12% of the sample. Per the publication, the time point label means: 45 to 50 days after influenza vaccine administration.

The sequences come from PBMCs from blood, collected 35 to 45 days after vaccination. This sequence originates from a man aged 50-60 years who received an inactivated influenza vaccine. Donor details come from another sample of the same person, matched by shared clones. The chain is encoded by TRBV28 joined to TRBJ1-5, with a tentative D gene TRBD1 over 7 matching bases. The end of the DNA aligns better with TRBJ2-3, so the J call may be wrong. The nucleotides read TGTGCCAGCAACATCGGAGGGGGCAGAGGAAATCAGCCCCAGTATTTT. The encoded protein is CASNIGGGRGNQPQYF.